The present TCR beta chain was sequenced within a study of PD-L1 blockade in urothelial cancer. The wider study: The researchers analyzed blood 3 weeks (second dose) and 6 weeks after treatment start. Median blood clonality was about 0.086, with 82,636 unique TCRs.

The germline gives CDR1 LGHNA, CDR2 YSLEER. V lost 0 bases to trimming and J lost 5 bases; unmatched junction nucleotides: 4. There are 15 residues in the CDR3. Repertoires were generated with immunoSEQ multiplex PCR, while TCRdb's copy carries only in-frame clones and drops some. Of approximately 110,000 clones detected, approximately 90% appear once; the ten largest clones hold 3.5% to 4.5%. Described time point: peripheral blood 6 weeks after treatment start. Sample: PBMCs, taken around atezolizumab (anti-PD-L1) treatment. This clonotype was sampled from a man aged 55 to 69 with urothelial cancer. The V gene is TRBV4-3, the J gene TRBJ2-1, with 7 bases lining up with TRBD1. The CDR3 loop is CASSQDTGAHNEQFF. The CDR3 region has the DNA TGCGCCAGCAGCCAAGATACAGGGGCCCACAATGAGCAGTTCTTC.